This record looks at one T cell receptor beta chain sequence and its context. The data were obtained in a study of T cell changes during pregnancy in multiple sclerosis. Data came from immunoSEQ multiplex PCR; TCRdb stores just in-frame clones and leaves some out. The profile shows about 23,000 clones, 86% of them singletons. Germline-derived CDR1 and CDR2 are MDHEN and SYDVKM. CDR3 length: 15 amino acids. Germline trimming cut 6 bases from V and 3 bases from J; bases unmatched to any gene: 10. The clonotype comes from a female donor in good health, enrolled as a control in a pregnancy study. The sample consisted of CD4+ T cells from peripheral blood mononuclear cells, taken in the first trimester of pregnancy. The chain is built from TRBV28 and TRBJ1-1; TRBD1 aligns across 7 bases. As DNA, the CDR3 is TGTGCCAGCAGCCTTGGGGGACAGTGGGACACTGAAGCTTTCTTT. It translates to CASSLGGQWDTEAFF.